This TCR beta chain was identified during a study of T cells after yellow fever vaccination (dated by TCRdb to about 2019). For the wider study: The SMART-Seq v4 Ultra Low Input RNA kit was used to prepare libraries from fractions with low cell numbers. To follow T-cell clones before and after primary and booster YFV17D yellow fever vaccination, bulk TCR alpha and beta repertoires were sequenced over time. Bulk PBMC replicates and cell subsets were isolated from blood drawn at multiple timepoints before and after both primary and secondary immunization. Two healthy male donors made up the cohort, one aged 18 to 29 years and the other aged 30 to 40 years.

TCR cDNA was synthesized by 5'RACE template switching, which introduced a universal primer site and unique molecular identifiers. Priming for cDNA synthesis came from both the TCR alpha and TCR beta constant segments. Two PCR steps were used to amplify libraries, with sample barcodes and sequencing adapters being added in the second step. Sequencing of libraries was done on Illumina HiSeq 2500 (2x100 bp) or NovaSeq (2x150 bp). Regarding the original processing steps: MIGEC was used to demultiplex reads and collapse the reads into UMI consensus sequences, and MiXCR was used for V(D)J alignment. Vaccine-responding clonotypes were defined with edgeR using replicate PBMC samples, requiring FDR below 0.01 and a log2 fold change above 5 up to day 15. Each bulk clonotype received a CD4 or CD8 identity based on whether the sequenced CD4 or CD8 repertoire contained that clonotype at higher abundance. TCRdb trimmed public reads at Q25 via fastp, called clones via MiXCR and kept in-frame beta chains. Entries are consolidated by CDR3 protein sequence, retaining the most common genes and DNA. Clone size and V and J calls follow TCRdb, not the original study. The sample records a few hundred thousand distinct CDR3 sequences, over 8% of which are singletons. The top ten constitute 18% of the sample.

This specimen's treatment or condition label, interpreted: live attenuated yellow fever vaccine strain. At each blood-draw timepoint, two biological replicates of bulk PBMCs were collected. A standard Ficoll-Paque protocol was used to isolate PBMCs from peripheral blood. RNA was extracted with TriZol from bulk PBMCs, CD4 and CD8 fractions, and dextramer-positive and dextramer-negative fractions. Relative to germline, V is missing 9 bases and J is missing 4 bases, with 12 bases of the junction outside any gene match. From a lookup of the germline V gene, CDR1 and CDR2 are KGHDR and SFDVKD. The CDR3 numbers 16 residues from cysteine through phenylalanine. Here the CDR3 DNA is all that survives: 48 bases in frame from base 1. This clonotype was found a few times. Its recognized antigen is unknown. No quality values exist for individual bases; no much larger clone is one base distant. The paper's findings and limits, for the study overall: A small share of clonotypes occurred in both CD4 and CD8 compartments, likely arising from convergent recombination. Because the study included only a couple of donors, the extent to which the findings can be generalized is limited. Most clones expanded after primary vaccination were re-detected after the booster (about 95% of CD4 and 88% of CD8), suggesting broad memory maintenance. Because abundant contaminating clonotypes from the bulk population could be contained in FACS-sorted repertoires, computational filtering was required. Compared with the primary T-cell response, the secondary T-cell response was faster but weaker, reaching its peak on day 5 rather than on day 15.

Specimen: PBMCs, collected on the day of the first yellow fever vaccination. The chain links TRBV24-1 with TRBJ2-5, with TRBD2 identical over 11 junction bases. This clonotype originated in a man between 18 and 35 years old who received the YFV17D yellow fever vaccine. The DNA is as follows: TGTGCCACCTCCCCGGGCGGGACTAGCGGTGGAGAGACCCAGTACTTC. This yields the protein CATSPGGTSGGETQYF.